The 23 T cell receptor beta chains in this list originate from one sample, sequenced in a study of tumor-infiltrating lymphocytes in primary liver carcinoma. Unsorted whole blood yielded the blood RNA, and germline DNA was also extracted. The input was around 530 ng total RNA; TCR beta cDNA was made from it with a constant-region primer. Amplification in three nested multiplex PCR rounds with slightly modified ARM-PCR gave rise to TCR beta libraries. TRBV1-TRBV30 forward and Cbeta reverse primers drove the first two approximately 10-cycle rounds. TCRdb passed the multiplex PCR reads through MiXCR, listing each CDR3 protein once. Here the sample spans fewer than 350,000 distinct CDR3 sequences, 50% to 70% being singletons. Sequenced: peripheral blood. All receptors derive from a man aged 35 to 55 with primary liver carcinoma and hepatitis B virus infection.

On this clonotype itself: Possible read error: a much larger clone is one base away. The J gene is TRBJ2-1, the V gene TRBV12-3 or TRBV12-4; TRBD2 matches 12 bases. The CDR3 totals 15 residues. The CDR3 spells CVSNLAGGPSNEQFF. Here the CDR3 DNA reads TGTGTCAGCAACCTAGCGGGAGGGCCGTCAAATGAGCAGTTCTTC.

In this sample, this clonotype turned up many times. The chain recombines TRBV6-2 or TRBV6-3 with TRBJ1-5; the D gene is possibly TRBD1 (5 bases). The CDR3 length is 15 residues. CDR1 and CDR2 from the germline V gene are MNHEY and SVGEGT. V was clipped by 3 bases and J by 6 bases, with 15 bases between them. The CDR3 bases are TGTGCCAGCAGTTATGACAGAACGGCGGGTCAGCCCCAGCATTTT. The encoded protein is CASSYDRTAGQPQHF.

A word on this clonotype: A much larger clone is a single base away; this may be a read error. This is likely a read error, given that the CDR3 carries no conserved phenylalanine or tryptophan at its end. The rearrangement uses TRBV28 and TRBJ2-1; D remains unclear. Germline CDR1 is MDHEN and CDR2 is SYDVKM. There are 17 residues in the CDR3. V lost 3 bases and J 5 bases, leaving 20 bases between the germline ends. The CDR3 DNA follows: TGTGCCAGCAGTTTGGCTTCGGGCAGAAGTTTCGACAATGAGCAGTTCTTA. Its protein is CASSLASGRSFDNEQFL.

With respect to this clonotype: A single base separates this from a much larger clone, so it may be a read error. J is TRBJ2-1 and V is TRBV1; the listed D gene, TRBD2, was not tested against the DNA. TRBV1 corresponds to a pseudogene. The CDR3 extends over 17 amino acids. This chain's CDR3 is CTRSPHPRDSRGNEQFF. The CDR3 DNA sequence: TGCACCAGGAGCCCTCACCCCCGGGACTCCCGGGGCAATGAGCAGTTCTTC.

This clonotype has a single count. The chain recombines TRBV5-1 with TRBJ2-7; TRBD1 matches 9 bases. Germline trimming cut 4 bases from V and 4 bases from J; bases unmatched to any gene: 9. The CDR3 has 15 amino acids. CDR1 and CDR2 (germline): SGHRS, YFSETQ. The DNA for the CDR3 is TGCGCCAGCAGCCCCCAGGCCGGGACAGGGTACGAGCAGTACTTC. Protein sequence: CASSPQAGTGYEQYF.

J is TRBJ2-1 and V is TRBV5-1, with 8 bases identical to TRBD2. The CDR3 consists of 15 residues. After removal of 1 base from V and 7 bases from J, the junction contained 7 bases not matched to a gene. Germline V lookup: CDR1 SGHRS, CDR2 YFSETQ. The CDR3 region has the DNA TGCGCCAGCAGCTTGCGGCCGGGAGGGGGTAATGAGCAGTTCTTC. It encodes CASSLRPGGGNEQFF.

The chain employs TRBV13 and TRBJ2-1; 9 bases are a match to TRBD1. Per germline, CDR1 PRHDT and CDR2 FYEKMQ (reference sequence). The V segment lost 4 bases and the J segment 7 bases; nucleotides outside the gene matches: 11. The CDR3 has 16 amino acids. The CDR3 DNA is TGTGCCAGCAGCTCAAGGCCCGGGACAGGGATGAATGAGCAGTTCTTC. It codes for CASSSRPGTGMNEQFF.

This clonotype showed up just once. Germline and junction disagree at one end, which may indicate a read error. The chain couples TRBV11-2 to TRBJ2-3, with a weak D call TRBD2 (6 bases). Germline V CDR1 and CDR2: SGHAT, FQNNGV. The CDR3 is made up of 17 amino acids. In nucleotides, the CDR3 is TGTGCCAGTAGCTTAGAGTTACTAACGGGAGTAGCAGATACGCAGTATTTT. Protein product: CASSLELLTGVADTQYF.

This clonotype was seen a handful of times. The V gene is TRBV4-1, the J gene TRBJ2-1; maybe TRBD2 (6 bases). CDR3 length equals 17 residues. Trimming pared 0 bases from V and 9 bases from J, leaving 21 bases between. Per germline, CDR1 MGHRA and CDR2 YSYEKL. CDR3 in DNA: TGCGCCAGCAGCCAAGAGGGTGGAGGGAAAGGGTCGGGTGAGCAGTTCTTC. Translation: CASSQEGGGKGSGEQFF.

Concerning this clonotype itself: Because the CDR3 is missing its conserved closing phenylalanine or tryptophan, this is likely a read error. The chain uses TRBV11-2 and TRBJ2-2; D gene ambiguous. CDR1 is SGHAT, CDR2 FQNNGV, per germline. CDR3 length equals 11 residues. The CDR3 coding sequence is TGTGCCAACAGCTTAGAAGGGGAGCTGTTTTTG. Encoded protein: CANSLEGELFL.

On this clonotype itself: An end of the junction differs from the germline gene, which may be a read error. The genes are TRBV11-3 and TRBJ1-1; TRBD1 might be the D (6 bases). The germline V gene has CDR1 SGHNT and CDR2 YENEEA. This CDR3 spans 15 amino acids. CDR3 sequence: CASSLGGAGTTEALF. In DNA form, the CDR3 reads TGCGCCAGCAGCTTGGGGGGCGCGGGCACCACTGAAGCTCTCTTT.

This clonotype was detected once. Being one base from a much bigger clone, this may be a read error. The chain links TRBV6-6 to TRBJ2-1; unclear D gene. There are 14 residues in the CDR3. From germline, CDR1 is MNHNY and CDR2 SVGAGI (reference sequence). CDR3 loop: CANSYSRIYNEQFF. CDR3 DNA: TGTGCCAACAGTTACTCGAGGATTTACAATGAGCAGTTCTTC.

In its sample, this clonotype was seen many times. The gene calls are TRBV6-6 and TRBJ1-5; maybe TRBD1 (6 bases). The V and J ends lost 2 bases and 5 bases respectively, with 10 bases between them. The CDR3 extends over 14 amino acids. Germline loops: CDR1 MNHNY, CDR2 SVGAGI (reference sequence). The CDR3 region has the DNA TGTGCCAGCAGTTACGGGGGCCCTGATCAGCCCCAGCATTTT. Its protein is CASSYGGPDQPQHF.

About this clonotype itself: A junction boundary mismatches the germline segment, possibly from a read error. This chain joins TRBV24-1 and TRBJ2-5, with D perhaps matching TRBD1 (6 bases). The CDR3 totals 15 residues. CDR1 and CDR2 (germline): KGHDR, SFDVKD. The DNA for the CDR3 is TGTGACACCAGTAATTTGCGAGGGGGCCAAGAGACCCAGTACTTC. It translates to CDTSNLRGGQETQYF.

The chain links TRBV11-1 to TRBJ2-1, with TRBD2 matching over 7 bases. The V gene end was trimmed by 5 bases and the J gene end by 9 bases; junction bases not matched to a gene: 16. The length of the CDR3 is 16 residues. Germline lookup yields CDR1 SGHAT and CDR2 FQDESV (reference sequence). Written as DNA, the CDR3 is TGTGCCAGCAGCCAAAGGACCTGCGGGAGTTGGGGTGAGCAGTTCTTC. Protein product: CASSQRTCGSWGEQFF.

The chain recombines TRBV4-3 with TRBJ2-5; 9 positions agree with TRBD2. The ends lost 0 bases at V and 5 bases at J; junction bases unmatched: 7. The CDR3 extends over 16 amino acids. Germline loops: CDR1 LGHNA, CDR2 YSLEER. CDR3 in DNA: TGCGCCAGCAGCCAAGATTTCCAAGCGGGAGGTGAGACCCAGTACTTC. It specifies CASSQDFQAGGETQYF.

This clonotype was seen repeatedly, ten times or more. The V and J genes are TRBV12-3 or TRBV12-4 and TRBJ1-6; a weak D match, TRBD1 (5 bases). V was pared by 2 bases and J by 4 bases, with 6 bases between. This CDR3 region has 14 residues. The chain's CDR3 is CASSLKGYNSPLHF. In nucleotides, the CDR3 is TGTGCCAGCAGTTTAAAGGGGTATAATTCACCCCTCCACTTT.

Of note for this clonotype: This sequence may be a read error, since a much larger clone differs from it by one base. V gene TRBV5-6 combines with J gene TRBJ2-3; tentative D call: TRBD2 (6 bases). Germline V lookup: CDR1 SGHDT, CDR2 YYEEEE. The CDR3 runs 14 residues. The CDR3 reads CASSRIAGPDKQYF. The CDR3 bases are TGTGCCAGCAGCCGAATCGCGGGGCCAGATAAGCAGTATTTT.

The V and J genes are TRBV6-2 or TRBV6-3 and TRBJ2-3; D tentatively reads TRBD1 or TRBD2 (6 bases each). This CDR3 is 19 amino acids long. The V end lost 4 bases, the J end lost 0 bases, and 23 bases lay between the germline ends. Germline assignment: CDR1 MNHEY and CDR2 SVGEGT. CDR3 nucleotides: TGTGCCAGCAGTTTAAGACTGGCGGGGACAAGTGCTAGCACAGATACGCAGTATTTT. Its protein is CASSLRLAGTSASTDTQYF.

This chain joins TRBV5-4 and TRBJ2-7, with 10 bases lining up with TRBD2. The CDR3 length is 13 residues. V lost 8 bases, J lost 1 base, and 3 bases stayed unmatched. Germline CDR1 and CDR2: SGHNT and YYREEE (reference sequence). The CDR3 loop reads CASGLAASYEQYF. As DNA, the CDR3 is TGTGCCAGTGGACTAGCGGCATCCTACGAGCAGTACTTC. Supplemented by reference TRBV5-4 and TRBJ2-7, the full variable domain reads ETGVTQSPTHLIKTRGQQVTLRCSSQSGHNTVSWYQQALGQGPQFIFQYYREEENGRGNFPPRFSGLQFPNYSSELNVNALELDDSALYLCASGLAASYEQYFGPGTRLTVT.

Note on this clonotype: The CDR3 ends on some other residue instead of the conserved phenylalanine or tryptophan, so this is likely a read error. The chain is built from TRBV5-1 and TRBJ1-5; D is perhaps TRBD1 (5 bases). V was cut by 1 base and J by 4 bases, with 9 bases left in between. The CDR3 is 14 residues long. Germline V CDR1 and CDR2: SGHRS, YFSETQ. The CDR3 nucleotides read TGCGCCAGCAGCTTGTGGGGGGGAAATCAGCCCCAGCATATT. Protein product: CASSLWGGNQPQHI.

This clonotype was counted between two and nine times. The J gene is TRBJ2-1, the V gene TRBV11-3, with 11 bases lining up with TRBD2. The junction had 8 bases not matched to a gene; V was cut back by 1 base and J by 9 bases. Germline CDR1 is SGHNT and CDR2 is YENEEA. The length of the CDR3 is 16 residues. CDR3 nucleotide sequence: TGTGCCAGCAGCTTAGGTATAGCGGGAGGGCGAAGTGAGCAGTTCTTC. Translated, it gives CASSLGIAGGRSEQFF.

The table lists this clonotype with a few counts. This sequence joins TRBV7-9 and TRBJ2-5; maybe TRBD2 (6 bases). The CDR3 loop spans 14 amino acids. In germline, CDR1 is SEHNR, CDR2 FQNEAQ (reference sequence). Trimming took off 1 base at V and 2 bases at J, with 8 bases between the two ends. CDR3: CASSLESGQETQYF. CDR3 coding DNA: TGTGCCAGCAGCTTAGAGAGCGGGCAAGAGACCCAGTACTTC. Using reference TRBV7-9 and TRBJ2-5 for the parts outside the CDR3, the full variable domain is DTGVSQNPRHKITKRGQNVTFRCDPISEHNRLYWYRQTLGQGPEFLTYFQNEAQLEKSRLLSDRFSAERPKGSFSTLEIQRTEQGDSAMYLCASSLESGQETQYFGPGTRLLVL.